This section outlines one T cell receptor beta chain sequence together with its context. Its antigen is not known. This record comes from a study of a mutant IDH1 vaccine in newly diagnosed glioma. The assay was immunoSEQ multiplex PCR, and TCRdb's table has in-frame clones only and misses some. Found here are about 48,000 clones, more than 65% of them singletons; the top ten hold approximately 6.8%. Regarding time point: week 35, safety follow-up. Vaccine doses each comprised 300 ug of mutant IDH1 20-mer peptide, with topical imiquimod. The clonotype was recovered from a man in his forties with glioma. Source: PBMCs, taken from a glioma patient whose treatment included an IDH1 peptide vaccine.

CDR3 coding DNA: TGCGCCAGCAGCTCCCGGGCAGCAGATACGCAGTATTTT. Translation gives CASSSRAADTQYF. This chain joins TRBV5-1 and TRBJ2-3, with D hard to call. The germline V gene encodes CDR1 SGHRS and CDR2 YFSETQ. V gave up 3 bases and J gave up 4 bases, with 9 bases separating them. CDR3 length: 13 residues.